These T cell receptor beta chains were read from a single sample in a study of T cell repertoires in cytomegalovirus infection. MiXCR, run by TCRdb on the reads, gives a single entry per CDR3 protein. In the table there are around 490,000 distinct CDR3 sequences, about 30% of which are singletons. The sample consisted of PBMCs. These receptors were obtained from a human donor in good health (CMV status not recorded). Some clones in this sample may be carry-over from other donors' samples. Each CDR3 is given with its conserved first and last residue. Each record gives: D gene, clone size, J gene, V gene, CDR3 DNA, CDR3 protein. D genes are given only for firm matches. Rows may omit the clone size; those that give it use once, few, many or a size class.

d_call: .
clone_size: .
j_call: TRBJ1-3
v_call: TRBV20-1
cdr3_nt: TGCAGTGCTAGAGATCGGGACGGTTCTGGAAACACCATATATTTT
cdr3_aa: CSARDRDGSGNTIYF

d_call: TRBD2
clone_size: few
j_call: TRBJ2-3
v_call: TRBV7-3
cdr3_nt: TGTGCCAGCAGCTTAGCTAGCGGGATGATGCAGTATTTT
cdr3_aa: CASSLASGMMQYF

d_call: .
clone_size: .
j_call: TRBJ2-7
v_call: TRBV7-9
cdr3_nt: TGTGCCAGCAGCTCGGCAGGGCGGTCCTACGAGCAGTACTTC
cdr3_aa: CASSSAGRSYEQYF

d_call: TRBD1
clone_size: .
j_call: TRBJ2-2
v_call: TRBV2
cdr3_nt: TGTGCCGTCCCGGGACAGGGAAGGACCGGGGAGCTGTTTTTT
cdr3_aa: CAVPGQGRTGELFF

d_call: TRBD1
clone_size: .
j_call: TRBJ2-3
v_call: TRBV7-9
cdr3_nt: TGTGCCAGCAGCCACTTCCGGACAGGAAGCACAGATACGCAGTATTTT
cdr3_aa: CASSHFRTGSTDTQYF

d_call: .
clone_size: few
j_call: TRBJ2-7
v_call: TRBV20-1
cdr3_nt: TGCAGTGCTAGACGGCAGGGCTACGAGCAGTACTTC
cdr3_aa: CSARRQGYEQYF

d_call: .
clone_size: few
j_call: TRBJ2-5
v_call: TRBV12-3/TRBV12-4
cdr3_nt: TGTGCCAGCAGTTTAGCGGGCACGGGTTCCGGGGAGACCCAGTACTTC
cdr3_aa: CASSLAGTGSGETQYF

d_call: .
clone_size: few
j_call: TRBJ1-5
v_call: TRBV6-2/TRBV6-3
cdr3_nt: TGTGCCAGCAGTTACTCTGGGGGGGCCCTCAATCAGCCCCAGCATTTT
cdr3_aa: CASSYSGGALNQPQHF

d_call: .
clone_size: many
j_call: TRBJ2-1
v_call: TRBV7-2
cdr3_nt: TGTGCCAGTAACCGGGACTCTTCCTACAATGAGCAGTTCTTC
cdr3_aa: CASNRDSSYNEQFF

d_call: TRBD1
clone_size: many
j_call: TRBJ2-3
v_call: TRBV12-3/TRBV12-4
cdr3_nt: TGTGCCAGCAGCTTTCAGGGGGCAGATACGCAGTATTTT
cdr3_aa: CASSFQGADTQYF

d_call: .
clone_size: few
j_call: TRBJ2-7
v_call: TRBV5-3
cdr3_nt: TGTGCCAGCAGCCACCGGGGGAGCTCCTACGAGCAGTACTTC
cdr3_aa: CASSHRGSSYEQYF

d_call: TRBD2
clone_size: many
j_call: TRBJ2-2
v_call: TRBV12-3/TRBV12-4
cdr3_nt: TGTGCCAGCAGCCCGCGGGGGGGGACCACCGGGGAGCTGTTTTTT
cdr3_aa: CASSPRGGTTGELFF

d_call: TRBD2
clone_size: .
j_call: TRBJ2-3
v_call: TRBV7-2
cdr3_nt: TGTGCCAGCAGCCAGCGGGGCGGGAGGGTATATGATACGCAGTATTTT
cdr3_aa: CASSQRGGRVYDTQYF

d_call: TRBD1
clone_size: many
j_call: TRBJ2-5
v_call: TRBV7-2
cdr3_nt: TGTGCCAGCAGCCAATGGACAGGTTCGGAGACCCAGTACTTC
cdr3_aa: CASSQWTGSETQYF

d_call: .
clone_size: once
j_call: TRBJ2-1
v_call: TRBV5-5
cdr3_nt: TGTGCCAGCAGCTTGGTAGGTGACTACAATGAGCAGTTCTTC
cdr3_aa: CASSLVGDYNEQFF

d_call: TRBD2
clone_size: .
j_call: TRBJ2-1
v_call: TRBV12-3/TRBV12-4
cdr3_nt: TGTGCCAGCAGTCCTCCCCAGACTAGCGGCTACAATGAGCAGTTCTTC
cdr3_aa: CASSPPQTSGYNEQFF

d_call: .
clone_size: many
j_call: TRBJ1-2
v_call: TRBV6-1
cdr3_nt: TGTGCCAGCAGTGAGGGTGGCTACACCTTC
cdr3_aa: CASSEGGYTF

d_call: .
clone_size: many
j_call: TRBJ2-4
v_call: TRBV11-2
cdr3_nt: TGTGCCAGCAGCTTAGATCGGGGCAGGGGAAACATTCAGTACTTC
cdr3_aa: CASSLDRGRGNIQYF

d_call: .
clone_size: few
j_call: TRBJ2-7
v_call: TRBV28
cdr3_nt: TGTGCCAGCAGTTCGGGCAGGGCGACCTACGAGCAGTACTTC
cdr3_aa: CASSSGRATYEQYF

d_call: TRBD1
clone_size: .
j_call: TRBJ2-3
v_call: TRBV30
cdr3_nt: TGTGCCTGGGATCCGGGACAGGGGCCAGATACGCAGTATTTT
cdr3_aa: CAWDPGQGPDTQYF

d_call: .
clone_size: .
j_call: TRBJ1-5
v_call: TRBV5-6
cdr3_nt: TGTGCCAGCAGCTTGTCGGGTTGGCATCAGCCCCAGCATTTT
cdr3_aa: CASSLSGWHQPQHF

d_call: .
clone_size: many
j_call: TRBJ1-2
v_call: TRBV28
cdr3_nt: TGTGCCAGCAGTGGGGATGGCTACACCTTC
cdr3_aa: CASSGDGYTF

d_call: .
clone_size: .
j_call: TRBJ1-1
v_call: TRBV20-1
cdr3_nt: TGCAGTGCTAGAGTCCAAGTCACTGAAGCTTTCTTT
cdr3_aa: CSARVQVTEAFF

d_call: TRBD1
clone_size: .
j_call: TRBJ1-6
v_call: TRBV6-5
cdr3_nt: TGTGCCAGCAGTCCAACAGGGGGCACGTATTCACCCCTCCACTTT
cdr3_aa: CASSPTGGTYSPLHF

d_call: .
clone_size: few
j_call: TRBJ2-2
v_call: TRBV27
cdr3_nt: TGTGCCAGCAGTTTAGGTCCTTCTTACACCGGGGAGCTGTTTTTT
cdr3_aa: CASSLGPSYTGELFF

d_call: .
clone_size: few
j_call: TRBJ2-7
v_call: TRBV5-4
cdr3_nt: TGTGCCAGCAGCAATGGGGGGAAGCAGTACTTC
cdr3_aa: CASSNGGKQYF

d_call: .
clone_size: few
j_call: TRBJ2-5
v_call: TRBV2
cdr3_nt: TGTGCCAGCAGTGAATCCGGGGGTACGAAGACCCAGTACTTC
cdr3_aa: CASSESGGTKTQYF

d_call: TRBD2
clone_size: .
j_call: TRBJ2-3
v_call: TRBV23-1
cdr3_nt: TGCGCCAGCAGTCAACCCGGGACTACAAAAGGTTTCACAGATACGCAGTATTTT
cdr3_aa: CASSQPGTTKGFTDTQYF

d_call: TRBD1
clone_size: few
j_call: TRBJ2-1
v_call: TRBV27
cdr3_nt: TGTGCCAGCAGTTCAGGACAGGGGATGGGCGTGAATGAGCAGTTCTTC
cdr3_aa: CASSSGQGMGVNEQFF

d_call: .
clone_size: many
j_call: TRBJ2-1
v_call: TRBV7-9
cdr3_nt: TGTGCCAGCAGCCCCCCCACAGTTTACAATGAGCAGTTCTTC
cdr3_aa: CASSPPTVYNEQFF

d_call: .
clone_size: .
j_call: TRBJ1-2
v_call: TRBV3-1
cdr3_nt: TGTGCCAGCGGGGGTCGGACCGCGACCATCTATGGCTACACCTTC
cdr3_aa: CASGGRTATIYGYTF

d_call: .
clone_size: .
j_call: TRBJ2-7
v_call: TRBV9
cdr3_nt: TGTGCCAGCAGCGTAGGCACGGATGCCTCCTACGAGCAGTACTTC
cdr3_aa: CASSVGTDASYEQYF

d_call: TRBD2
clone_size: .
j_call: TRBJ2-3
v_call: TRBV29-1
cdr3_nt: TGCAGCGCCGCGATAATACTAGCGGGAAGCACAGATACGCAGTATTTT
cdr3_aa: CSAAIILAGSTDTQYF

d_call: .
clone_size: .
j_call: TRBJ2-2
v_call: TRBV11-1
cdr3_nt: TGTGCCAGCAGCCTCCGGGCCATCGTAGCGGGGGAGCTGTTTTTT
cdr3_aa: CASSLRAIVAGELFF

d_call: TRBD1
clone_size: few
j_call: TRBJ1-1
v_call: TRBV5-1
cdr3_nt: TGCGCCAGCAGGGGACAGGGCGCTGAAGCTTTCTTT
cdr3_aa: CASRGQGAEAFF

d_call: .
clone_size: .
j_call: TRBJ1-3
v_call: TRBV9
cdr3_nt: TGTGCCAGCAGCGACCAATTCTCTGGAAACACCATATATTTT
cdr3_aa: CASSDQFSGNTIYF

d_call: TRBD1
clone_size: .
j_call: TRBJ2-7
v_call: TRBV11-3
cdr3_nt: TGTGCCAGCAGCATCGGGGCAGGGGGCTTCGACGAGCAGTACTTC
cdr3_aa: CASSIGAGGFDEQYF

d_call: .
clone_size: .
j_call: TRBJ2-2
v_call: TRBV16
cdr3_nt: TGTGCCAGCGGCGACCAGGGGACTTCCGGGGAGCTGTTTTTT
cdr3_aa: CASGDQGTSGELFF

d_call: .
clone_size: many
j_call: TRBJ2-5
v_call: TRBV7-2
cdr3_nt: TGTGCCAGCAGCTCCCTATCCGGGACCCAGTACTTC
cdr3_aa: CASSSLSGTQYF

d_call: .
clone_size: .
j_call: TRBJ2-2
v_call: TRBV5-1
cdr3_nt: TGCGCCAGCAGCTCAAGCCGAGCTCCTACCGGGGAGCTGTTTTTT
cdr3_aa: CASSSSRAPTGELFF

d_call: .
clone_size: few
j_call: TRBJ1-3
v_call: TRBV2
cdr3_nt: TGTGCCAGCAGCGACGGACAGGGAAACACCATATATTTT
cdr3_aa: CASSDGQGNTIYF

d_call: .
clone_size: .
j_call: TRBJ2-6
v_call: TRBV6-2/TRBV6-3
cdr3_nt: TGTGCCAGCAGTAAGACAGGTTTCTCTGGGGCCAACGTCCTGACTTTC
cdr3_aa: CASSKTGFSGANVLTF

d_call: .
clone_size: few
j_call: TRBJ2-6
v_call: TRBV6-6
cdr3_nt: TGTGCCAGCAGTCAATCTCTACACCCCTCTGGGGCCAACGTCCTGACTTTC
cdr3_aa: CASSQSLHPSGANVLTF

d_call: .
clone_size: few
j_call: TRBJ2-7
v_call: TRBV28
cdr3_nt: TGTGCCAGCAGTTTAGGTGGGGGAGGTTTCTCCTACGAGCAGTACTTC
cdr3_aa: CASSLGGGGFSYEQYF

d_call: .
clone_size: many
j_call: TRBJ2-1
v_call: TRBV7-2
cdr3_nt: TGTGCCAGCAGCTTAGACTACAGGGTAGGCAATGAGCAGTTCTTC
cdr3_aa: CASSLDYRVGNEQFF

d_call: .
clone_size: .
j_call: TRBJ2-7
v_call: TRBV29-1
cdr3_nt: TGCAGCGTTCAATCACAGGTCTCCTACGAGCAGTACTTC
cdr3_aa: CSVQSQVSYEQYF

d_call: .
clone_size: .
j_call: TRBJ2-2
v_call: TRBV25-1
cdr3_nt: TGTGCCAGCTCCGCACTAGCGAACACCGGGGAGCTGTTTTTT
cdr3_aa: CASSALANTGELFF

d_call: .
clone_size: few
j_call: TRBJ2-1
v_call: TRBV10-3
cdr3_nt: TGTGCCATCAAAGATGCACTCAGCTCCTACAATGAGCAGTTCTTC
cdr3_aa: CAIKDALSSYNEQFF

d_call: .
clone_size: .
j_call: TRBJ2-1
v_call: TRBV29-1
cdr3_nt: TGCAGCACATCCCAAGGGAACGGGGGCCAACATGGACGGAATGAGCAGTTCTTC
cdr3_aa: CSTSQGNGGQHGRNEQFF

d_call: TRBD2
clone_size: few
j_call: TRBJ2-5
v_call: TRBV19
cdr3_nt: TGTGCCAGTAGGGGGGTAGCGGGAGGTCAAGAGACCCAGTACTTC
cdr3_aa: CASRGVAGGQETQYF

d_call: .
clone_size: few
j_call: TRBJ2-1
v_call: TRBV19
cdr3_nt: TGTGCCAGTAGAGGAAATCCCAACTCCTACAATGAGCAGTTCTTC
cdr3_aa: CASRGNPNSYNEQFF